This T cell receptor beta chain appears in the sequencing data of a study of blood T cell repertoires in COVID-19. Study context: From the United States, Italy and Spain came samples of acute and convalescent COVID-19. Nucleic acid was either cDNA or gDNA, and it came from T cells, B-cell-depleted T cells, or PBMCs.

Original methodology: How many nucleated cells were present was estimated from reference gene primer amplification. Profiled with immunoSEQ multiplex PCR; TCRdb holds only in-frame clones, not every one. From that table come the V and J calls and clone size; the DNA was used to work out D and trimming. The table shows fewer than 300,000 clones, with around 83% occurring only once. Germline CDR1 is SGDLS and CDR2 is YYNGEE. The V segment lost 4 bases and the J segment 7 bases; nucleotides outside the gene matches: 9. CDR3 length equals 15 residues. The chain combines TRBV9 with TRBJ1-2; 11 bases are shared with TRBD1. The sequenced sample was peripheral blood. The TCR sequence derives from an elderly man with acute or convalescent COVID-19. This chain's CDR3 is CASSLTGQGAVGYTF. CDR3 nucleotides: TGTGCCAGCAGCCTCACTGGACAGGGGGCGGTTGGCTACACCTTC.